Listed below are T cell receptor beta chains from one sample, sequenced in a study of blood T cell repertoires in COVID-19. The protocol was immunoSEQ multiplex PCR, while the TCRdb copy is restricted to in-frame clones and leaves out a portion. The sample carries about 140,000 clones, around 84% recorded once. Material: peripheral blood. These receptors were taken from a human donor in a cohort sampled during active COVID-19. Each CDR3 is given with its conserved first and last residue. Fields, in order: V gene, J gene, D gene, clone size, CDR3 DNA, CDR3 protein. The D gene is left open where the match is weak. Clone size is given for some rows only: seen once, a few or many times, or a class if the clone is expanded.

V gene: TRBV4-1; J gene: TRBJ2-3; D gene: TRBD1; clone size: once; CDR3 DNA: TGCGCCAGCAGCCAGGGGACAGGGGGCACAGATACGCAGTATTTT; CDR3 protein: CASSQGTGGTDTQYF
V gene: TRBV5-6; J gene: TRBJ2-2; D gene: -; clone size: once; CDR3 DNA: TGTGCCAGCAGCGAGGACAGCGCCACCGGGGAGCTGTTTTTT; CDR3 protein: CASSEDSATGELFF
V gene: TRBV11-2; J gene: TRBJ1-1; D gene: TRBD1; clone size: -; CDR3 DNA: TGTGCCAGCAGCACGGACAGGGTACGGACTGAAGCTTTCTTT; CDR3 protein: CASSTDRVRTEAFF
V gene: TRBV7-2; J gene: TRBJ2-1; D gene: -; clone size: -; CDR3 DNA: TGTGCCAGCAGCTTAGCGAGCTACAATGAGCAGTTCTTC; CDR3 protein: CASSLASYNEQFF
V gene: TRBV27; J gene: TRBJ2-2; D gene: TRBD1; clone size: -; CDR3 DNA: TGTGCCAGCAGTCTAGACAGGGGGAAATCCGGGGAGCTGTTTTTT; CDR3 protein: CASSLDRGKSGELFF
V gene: TRBV5-1; J gene: TRBJ2-3; D gene: TRBD1; clone size: -; CDR3 DNA: TGCGCCAGCAGCGAACTTCGGACAGGCCAGAACACAGATACGCAGTATTTT; CDR3 protein: CASSELRTGQNTDTQYF
V gene: TRBV18; J gene: TRBJ2-1; D gene: TRBD2; clone size: -; CDR3 DNA: TGTGCCAGCTCACCGATACAGGGACTAGCGGGGTACAATGAGCAGTTCTTC; CDR3 protein: CASSPIQGLAGYNEQFF
V gene: TRBV10-2; J gene: TRBJ1-5; D gene: TRBD1; clone size: -; CDR3 DNA: TGCGCCAGCAGGGGGACAGGGTACAATCAGCCCCAGCATTTT; CDR3 protein: CASRGTGYNQPQHF
V gene: TRBV18; J gene: TRBJ2-3; D gene: -; clone size: -; CDR3 DNA: TGTGCCAGCTCGAACCGGGACACTAGCACAGATACGCAGTATTTT; CDR3 protein: CASSNRDTSTDTQYF
V gene: TRBV5-1; J gene: TRBJ1-3; D gene: -; clone size: -; CDR3 DNA: TGCGCCAGCAGCCCGCGTGAGAGGAACACCATATATTTT; CDR3 protein: CASSPRERNTIYF
V gene: TRBV6-4; J gene: TRBJ1-5; D gene: TRBD1; clone size: -; CDR3 DNA: TGTGCCAGCAGTGACACACACGGGACAGGGGTAGGGTATAGCAATCAGCCCCAGCATTTT; CDR3 protein: CASSDTHGTGVGYSNQPQHF
V gene: TRBV7-9; J gene: TRBJ1-3; D gene: -; clone size: -; CDR3 DNA: TGTGCCAGCAGCCCCGGGACTGGAAACACCATATATTTT; CDR3 protein: CASSPGTGNTIYF
V gene: TRBV6-1; J gene: TRBJ1-2; D gene: -; clone size: -; CDR3 DNA: TGTGCCAGCAGTGAACCGATCGGACAGCGTAACTATGGCTACACCTTC; CDR3 protein: CASSEPIGQRNYGYTF
V gene: TRBV5-1; J gene: TRBJ2-3; D gene: TRBD2; clone size: -; CDR3 DNA: TGCGCCAGCAGCTTGGAGGCGGGGGGCGGTACGCAGTATTTT; CDR3 protein: CASSLEAGGGTQYF
V gene: TRBV5-1; J gene: TRBJ2-7; D gene: TRBD2; clone size: -; CDR3 DNA: TGCGCCAGCAGCTTGGCTTCGGGAGGATCCTACGAGCAGTACTTC; CDR3 protein: CASSLASGGSYEQYF
V gene: TRBV30; J gene: TRBJ2-6; D gene: TRBD2; clone size: -; CDR3 DNA: TGTGCCTGCATCCAAGCGGGGGCACATGGGGCCAACGTCCTGACTTTC; CDR3 protein: CACIQAGAHGANVLTF
V gene: TRBV4-1; J gene: TRBJ2-7; D gene: TRBD2; clone size: few; CDR3 DNA: TGCGCCAGCAGCCAAGCCCCCGGGAGGAGCTACGAGCAGTACTTC; CDR3 protein: CASSQAPGRSYEQYF
V gene: TRBV28; J gene: TRBJ1-5; D gene: TRBD1; clone size: -; CDR3 DNA: TGTGCCAGTCAGGGGGCACGTCAGCCCCAGCATTTT; CDR3 protein: CASQGARQPQHF
V gene: TRBV11-2; J gene: TRBJ2-1; D gene: -; clone size: -; CDR3 DNA: TGTGCCAGCAGCAAGACTATGAACAATGAGCAGTTCTTC; CDR3 protein: CASSKTMNNEQFF
V gene: TRBV6-2/TRBV6-3; J gene: TRBJ2-1; D gene: TRBD2; clone size: -; CDR3 DNA: TGTGCCAGCAGCTCCACTCTAGCGGGGACCTACAATGAGCAGTTCTTC; CDR3 protein: CASSSTLAGTYNEQFF
V gene: TRBV7-7; J gene: TRBJ2-5; D gene: -; clone size: -; CDR3 DNA: TGTGCCAGCAGCGATCGGGAGACCCAGTACTTC; CDR3 protein: CASSDRETQYF
V gene: TRBV18; J gene: TRBJ2-5; D gene: TRBD2; clone size: -; CDR3 DNA: TGTGCCAGCTCACCACTGATTAGCGGGAGACAACAAGAGACCCAGTACTTC; CDR3 protein: CASSPLISGRQQETQYF
V gene: TRBV19; J gene: TRBJ1-1; D gene: -; clone size: few; CDR3 DNA: TGTGCCAGTTATGGGAGTTTTGAAGCTTTCTTT; CDR3 protein: CASYGSFEAFF
V gene: TRBV27; J gene: TRBJ2-5; D gene: TRBD2; clone size: -; CDR3 DNA: TGTGCCAGCAGTTTAAGGCCTAGCGGGGGTGGGACCCAGTACTTC; CDR3 protein: CASSLRPSGGGTQYF
V gene: TRBV7-3; J gene: TRBJ1-2; D gene: -; clone size: -; CDR3 DNA: TGTGCCAGCAGTTTCCTCCCGGGGGGCGACTATGGCTACACCTTC; CDR3 protein: CASSFLPGGDYGYTF
V gene: TRBV7-6; J gene: TRBJ2-7; D gene: TRBD1; clone size: few; CDR3 DNA: TGTGCCAGCAGCCAGGGACAGGGGTTTACCTACGAGCAGTACTTC; CDR3 protein: CASSQGQGFTYEQYF
V gene: TRBV6-2/TRBV6-3; J gene: TRBJ2-2; D gene: TRBD2; clone size: -; CDR3 DNA: TGTGCCAGCAGTAACGGGGGGGCGGCCGGGGAGCTGTTTTTT; CDR3 protein: CASSNGGAAGELFF
V gene: TRBV18; J gene: TRBJ2-5; D gene: -; clone size: -; CDR3 DNA: TGTGCCAGCTCACCCACCCGGGAGACCCAGTACTTC; CDR3 protein: CASSPTRETQYF
V gene: TRBV21-1; J gene: TRBJ2-3; D gene: -; clone size: few; CDR3 DNA: TGTGCCAGCAGCAAAGTAGTATTAGCGGGAGCAGTAGATACGCAGTATTTT; CDR3 protein: CASSKVVLAGAVDTQYF
V gene: TRBV18; J gene: TRBJ2-1; D gene: TRBD2; clone size: -; CDR3 DNA: TGTGCCAGCTCACCGCTGACTAGCGGGACCAATGAGCAGTTCTTC; CDR3 protein: CASSPLTSGTNEQFF
V gene: TRBV28; J gene: TRBJ2-3; D gene: -; clone size: -; CDR3 DNA: TGTGCCAGCAGCCCTACGCCAGATACGCAGTATTTT; CDR3 protein: CASSPTPDTQYF
V gene: TRBV28; J gene: TRBJ1-1; D gene: -; clone size: once; CDR3 DNA: TGTGCCAGCAGTTTGATCGGGGGGCAGAACACTGAAGCTTTCTTT; CDR3 protein: CASSLIGGQNTEAFF
V gene: TRBV11-2; J gene: TRBJ1-1; D gene: -; clone size: -; CDR3 DNA: TGTGCCAGCAGCCCCTCGGGACACTTGAACACTGAAGCTTTCTTT; CDR3 protein: CASSPSGHLNTEAFF
V gene: TRBV6-4; J gene: TRBJ1-5; D gene: -; clone size: -; CDR3 DNA: TGTGCCAGCAGTGGGGGGCCGGGACACAGTCTTGGCAATCAGCCCCAGCATTTT; CDR3 protein: CASSGGPGHSLGNQPQHF
V gene: TRBV12-3/TRBV12-4; J gene: TRBJ2-7; D gene: -; clone size: -; CDR3 DNA: TGTGCCAGCAGTCCGGGGGTAGGGGTCGAGCAGTACTTC; CDR3 protein: CASSPGVGVEQYF
V gene: TRBV20-1; J gene: TRBJ1-1; D gene: TRBD1; clone size: -; CDR3 DNA: TGCAGTGCTAGCTGGACAGGGCGAGCTTTCTTT; CDR3 protein: CSASWTGRAFF
V gene: TRBV18; J gene: TRBJ2-3; D gene: TRBD2; clone size: -; CDR3 DNA: TGTGCCAGCTCACCTGGACTAGCGGGACTCCTCACAGATACGCAGTATTTT; CDR3 protein: CASSPGLAGLLTDTQYF
V gene: TRBV9; J gene: TRBJ1-5; D gene: TRBD1; clone size: -; CDR3 DNA: TGTGCCAGCAGCGTACATCCGGACAGGGGATTGTTTAGCAATCAGCCCCAGCATTTT; CDR3 protein: CASSVHPDRGLFSNQPQHF
V gene: TRBV5-6; J gene: TRBJ2-7; D gene: TRBD1; clone size: -; CDR3 DNA: TGTGCCAGCAGCCTGCCGGGACAGGGCGAGCAGTACTTC; CDR3 protein: CASSLPGQGEQYF
V gene: TRBV2; J gene: TRBJ2-4; D gene: -; clone size: -; CDR3 DNA: TGTGCCAGCAGAGAGGACAGCGCAAACATTCAGTACTTC; CDR3 protein: CASREDSANIQYF